The 25 T cell receptor beta chains in this list originate from one sample, sequenced in a study of T cell repertoires in breast cancer. Primers covering all TCR V genes were used in emulsion RT-PCR on CD8+ T cells. During the second nested PCR, blocking oligonucleotides suppressed genes that were not paired. TCRdb ran MiXCR on the emulsion pairing reads and lists one entry per CDR3 protein. The sample includes roughly 40,000 distinct CDR3 sequences, 45% to 50% seen only once; the top ten take less than 80%. The source material was CD8+ T cells. These receptors originate from a pool of human donors with breast cancer or a healthy control (not recorded which).

In its sample, this clonotype was seen many times. The chain combines TRBV7-2 with TRBJ1-1; tentative D call: TRBD1 (5 bases). Between the trimmed V and J ends, which lost 2 bases and 6 bases, there was a span of 25 bases. This CDR3 spans 18 amino acids. The germline V gene has CDR1 SGHTA and CDR2 FQGNSA. This CDR3 is CASSLLSGGGTFPAEAFF. CDR3 bases: TGTGCCAGCAGCTTATTAAGTGGTGGGGGTACCTTCCCTGCTGAAGCTTTCTTT.

This clonotype has ten or more counts. This rearrangement joins TRBV15 to TRBJ1-1, with D tentatively TRBD1 (5 bases). In germline, CDR1 is LNHNV, CDR2 YYDKDF (reference sequence). V was cut by 2 bases and J by 6 bases, with 16 bases left in between. The CDR3 contains 15 residues. The CDR3 region is CATSRTRGDYSEAFF. CDR3 in DNA: TGTGCCACCAGCAGAACAAGAGGGGATTACTCTGAAGCTTTCTTT.

Comment on this clonotype: A much bigger clone sits one base away, suggesting this may be a read error. This chain uses TRBV7-9 with TRBJ2-5; D unresolved. Germline V lookup: CDR1 SEHNR, CDR2 FQNEAQ (reference sequence). The CDR3 covers 10 residues. Trimming removed 8 bases at V and 11 bases at J, with 12 bases between. In DNA form, the CDR3 reads TGTGCCAGCCGCGCCGATGAGCAGTACTTC. Residues: CASRADEQYF. Filled out from reference TRBV7-9 and TRBJ2-5, the complete variable domain reads DTGVSQNPRHKITKRGQNVTFRCDPISEHNRLYWYRQTLGQGPEFLTYFQNEAQLEKSRLLSDRFSAERPKGSFSTLEIQRTEQGDSAMYLCASRADEQYFGPGTRLLVL.

The CDR3 loop is CASSPIAGAGDTQYF. The DNA of the CDR3 is TGTGCCAGCAGCCCGATAGCGGGAGCAGGGGATACGCAGTATTTT. J is TRBJ2-3 and V is TRBV11-2, with TRBD2 matching 9 bases. Germline V gene sequence: CDR1 SGHAT, CDR2 FQNNGV. This CDR3 spans 15 amino acids. Unmatched junction bases numbered 9, after V lost 5 bases and J lost 6 bases.

The gene calls are TRBV13 and TRBJ2-5; D not certain. Trimming pared 0 bases from V and 13 bases from J, leaving 15 bases between. The CDR3 is made up of 13 amino acids. Germline V gene sequence: CDR1 PRHDT, CDR2 FYEKMQ (reference sequence). CDR3 region: CASSLGREPKGYF. DNA of the CDR3: TGTGCCAGCAGCTTAGGCCGCGAGCCCAAGGGGTACTTC.

The gene calls are TRBV4-2 and TRBJ1-5, with D perhaps TRBD1 (6 bases). The V end was cut by 0 bases, the J end by 1 base, with 7 bases between. Germline CDR1 is LGHNA and CDR2 is YNFKEQ. This CDR3 is built from 15 residues. CDR3 DNA sequence: TGTGCCAGCAGCCAAGACGACAGGAGCAATCAGCCCCAGCATTTT. It specifies CASSQDDRSNQPQHF.

This clonotype has just a few counts. The rearrangement uses TRBV20-1 and TRBJ1-1; D is ambiguous. V shed 6 bases and J shed 1 base, with 15 bases lying between them. CDR1 and CDR2 (germline): DFQATT, SNEGSKA (reference sequence). This CDR3 spans 14 amino acids. The chain's CDR3 is CSASEVGGNTEAFF. The CDR3, as DNA: TGCAGTGCCTCCGAGGTAGGCGGGAACACTGAAGCTTTCTTT.

With regard to this clonotype: This could be a read error, since a much larger clone is one nucleotide away. The CDR3 is CASSTPAVNEQSF. Here the CDR3 DNA reads TGTGCCAGCAGTACCCCAGCGGTCAATGAGCAGTCCTTC. The gene calls are TRBV27 and TRBJ2-1; TRBD2 is a possible D gene (5 bases). Germline V CDR1 and CDR2: MNHEY, SMNVEV (reference sequence). The CDR3 extends over 13 amino acids.

The sample holds a few counts of this clonotype. CDR3 nucleotide sequence: TGTGCCAGCAGCTTGGAATGGAAGAACACTGAAGCTTTCTTT. Its protein is CASSLEWKNTEAFF. This chain joins TRBV5-4 and TRBJ1-1; D not resolved. This CDR3 region has 14 residues. Germline V gene data show CDR1 as SGHNT and CDR2 as YYREEE (reference sequence). V was shortened by 0 bases and J by 1 base, with 7 bases between the two germline ends.

This chain uses TRBV20-1 with TRBJ2-7, with D possibly matching TRBD1 (5 bases). CDR3 length: 14 amino acids. V lost 6 bases to trimming and J lost 2 bases, with 17 bases between them. Germline values: CDR1 DFQATT, CDR2 SNEGSKA (reference sequence). DNA of the CDR3: TGCAGTGCCCCCACGATAGGGGAACCCTACGAGCAGTACTTC. Protein sequence: CSAPTIGEPYEQYF.

The V gene is TRBV7-2, the J gene TRBJ2-7, with D perhaps being TRBD1 or TRBD2 (5 bases each). The V end lost 1 base, the J end lost 2 bases, and 12 bases lay between the germline ends. Germline CDR1 reads SGHTA; CDR2 reads FQGNSA. This CDR3 has 15 residues. The DNA for the CDR3 is TGTGCCAGCAGCTTAGAACGGGGACGTCCCTACGAGCAGTACTTC. Protein: CASSLERGRPYEQYF.

The genes are TRBV7-9 and TRBJ2-1, with D perhaps matching TRBD1 or TRBD2 (5 bases each). Germline loops: CDR1 SEHNR, CDR2 FQNEAQ (reference sequence). CDR3 size: 13 residues. Between the trimmed V and J ends, which lost 5 bases and 10 bases, there was a span of 15 bases. The CDR3: CASSRPGAPEQFF. The CDR3, as DNA: TGTGCCAGCAGCCGCCCCGGGGCCCCCGAGCAGTTCTTC.

The chain recombines TRBV12-3 or TRBV12-4 with TRBJ2-5, with D tentatively TRBD1 (5 bases). The CDR3 consists of 14 residues. V dropped 6 bases and J dropped 2 bases, with 13 bases sitting between them. This CDR3 is CASRSLTEQETQYF. The CDR3 DNA is TGTGCCAGCAGAAGTCTGACAGAACAAGAGACCCAGTACTTC.

This clonotype was counted once. V is TRBV7-9 and J is TRBJ1-2; D ambiguous. This CDR3 region has 13 residues. Trimming pared 7 bases from V and 0 bases from J, leaving 9 bases between. Germline V gene data show CDR1 as SEHNR and CDR2 as FQNEAQ (reference sequence). CDR3 nucleotide sequence: TGTGCCAGCATCCCAGGAGCTAACTATGGCTACACCTTC. Protein product: CASIPGANYGYTF.

Note on this clonotype: The final CDR3 position lacks the conserved phenylalanine or tryptophan, pointing to a likely read error. The chain is built from TRBV6-1 and TRBJ2-7, with 10 bases matching TRBD2. The CDR3 extends over 16 amino acids. Germline values: CDR1 MNHNS, CDR2 SASEGT. V lost 2 bases, J lost 4 bases, and 8 bases stayed unmatched. CDR3 region: CASSESGTSEGYEQYL. CDR3 DNA: TGTGCCAGCAGTGAATCCGGGACTAGCGAGGGATACGAGCAGTACCTC.

This chain connects TRBV5-4 to TRBJ2-3, with 12 bases identical to TRBD1. Trimming took 4 bases from V and 4 from J; bases not matched to a gene: 4. Germline V gives CDR1 SGHNT, CDR2 YYREEE (reference sequence). The CDR3 sequence is 15 residues long. CDR3 in amino acids: CASSAGTGGPDTQYF. The CDR3, as DNA: TGTGCCAGCAGCGCCGGGACAGGGGGCCCAGATACGCAGTATTTT.

The chain uses TRBV19 and TRBJ2-3; TRBD2 matches 8 bases. Germline-derived CDR1 and CDR2 are LNHDA and SQIVND (reference sequence). The CDR3 contains 17 residues. After removal of 3 bases from V and 0 bases from J, the junction contained 8 bases not matched to a gene. CDR3: CASSIKASGFSTDTQYF. CDR3 in DNA: TGTGCCAGTAGTATTAAGGCTAGCGGGTTCAGCACAGATACGCAGTATTTT.

CDR3 amino acids: CASSLFGSGGYNEQFF. The CDR3 nucleotides are TGTGCCAGCAGTTTGTTCGGGAGCGGAGGATACAATGAGCAGTTCTTC. This chain uses TRBV12-3 or TRBV12-4 with TRBJ2-1; a possible D gene is TRBD2 (6 bases). The V end was cut by 3 bases, the J end by 4 bases, with 16 bases between. This CDR3 has 16 amino acids.

The chain couples TRBV29-1 to TRBJ2-1, with TRBD2 matching 7 bases. The V gene's germline CDR1 is SQVTM and CDR2 ANQGSEA. CDR3 length: 13 amino acids. V gave up 3 bases and J gave up 2 bases; unmatched junction bases: 1. CDR3 sequence: CSVDGGTYNEQFF. DNA for the CDR3: TGCAGCGTTGACGGGGGGACCTACAATGAGCAGTTCTTC.

The chain employs TRBV5-4 and TRBJ2-7; 7 positions match TRBD1. Per germline, CDR1 SGHNT and CDR2 YYREEE (reference sequence). The CDR3 extends over 15 amino acids. V lost 2 bases to trimming and J lost 3 bases; unmatched junction nucleotides: 8. CDR3 residues: CASSFSRDSYYEQYF. The CDR3 coding sequence is TGTGCCAGCAGCTTCTCACGGGACAGTTACTACGAGCAGTACTTC.

As concerns this clonotype: The CDR3 end shows no conserved phenylalanine or tryptophan, and so a read error is likely. V is TRBV7-9 and J is TRBJ2-7; a possible D gene is TRBD1 (5 bases). Germline lookup yields CDR1 SEHNR and CDR2 FQNEAQ (reference sequence). Trimming removed 8 bases at V and 4 bases at J, with 24 bases between. The CDR3 extends over 16 amino acids. The CDR3, as DNA: TGTGCCAGCCATGACAGCCCAGCTCCAGGAGTTTACGAGCAGTACCTC. Protein product: CASHDSPAPGVYEQYL.

This clonotype has a count of ten or more. This sequence joins TRBV28 and TRBJ1-1; D is unclear. The CDR3 contains 12 residues. Germline CDR1 is MDHEN and CDR2 is SYDVKM. Trimming pared 5 bases from V and 3 bases from J, leaving 7 bases between. This CDR3 reads CASSIPHTEAFF. DNA of the CDR3: TGTGCCAGCAGTATTCCACACACTGAAGCTTTCTTT.

The chain uses TRBV12-3 or TRBV12-4 and TRBJ1-2; 11 bases are a match to TRBD1. The CDR3 contains 14 residues. Trimming cost V 6 bases and J 8 bases; bases outside gene matches: 8. CDR3 in amino acids: CASSRGQGARGYTF. The CDR3 region has the DNA TGTGCCAGCAGCCGAGGACAGGGGGCGCGGGGCTACACCTTC.

This clonotype was seen more than once but under ten times. This chain connects TRBV15 to TRBJ2-1; TRBD2 agrees at 10 bases. Germline loops: CDR1 LNHNV, CDR2 YYDKDF (reference sequence). The CDR3 contains 14 residues. With V trimmed by 1 base and J by 9 bases, 3 bases remained unmatched. The CDR3 is CATSRVLAGTEQFF. In nucleotides, the CDR3 is TGTGCCACCAGCAGAGTACTAGCGGGAACTGAGCAGTTCTTC.

This clonotype turned up a few times. CDR3 DNA: TGTGCCAGCAGTTTACGTGGACAGGCGTACTCCTACGAGCAGTACTTC. The encoded protein is CASSLRGQAYSYEQYF. V usage is TRBV27 and J usage is TRBJ2-7; 7 bases align to TRBD1. Looked up from germline, CDR1 is MNHEY and CDR2 is SMNVEV (reference sequence). V was clipped by 2 bases and J by 0 bases; unmatched bases: 7. CDR3 size: 16 residues.